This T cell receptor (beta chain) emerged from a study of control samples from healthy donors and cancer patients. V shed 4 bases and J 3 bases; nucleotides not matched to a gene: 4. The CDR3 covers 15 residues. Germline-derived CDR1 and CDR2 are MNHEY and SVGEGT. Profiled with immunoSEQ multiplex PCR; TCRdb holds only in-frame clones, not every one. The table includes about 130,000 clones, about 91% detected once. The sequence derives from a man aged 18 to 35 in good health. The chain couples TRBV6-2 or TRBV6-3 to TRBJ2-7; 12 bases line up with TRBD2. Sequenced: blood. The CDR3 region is CASSSPTSGGYEQYF. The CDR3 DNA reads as TGTGCCAGCAGTTCCCCGACTAGCGGGGGCTACGAGCAGTACTTC.